This T cell receptor (beta chain) was identified during a study of T cells in Graves' hyperthyroidism and ophthalmopathy. Turning to the study itself: Before treatment of any kind, peripheral blood was taken at initial diagnosis. Study results and caveats: Through a model of 13 V-J features, ophthalmopathy was separated from stable hyperthyroidism.

Amplified TCR beta CDR3 regions derived from RNA transcripts. Using the HTBI primer set, a first-round RT-PCR was run on the TCR CDR3. TCRdb re-analysed the multiplex PCR reads in MiXCR, keeping a single row per CDR3 protein. This sample yields approximately 600,000 distinct CDR3 sequences, of which less than 25% are seen a single time; more than 30% belongs to the top ten. This clonotype was recorded a few times. The antigen is unknown. The sequenced material came from blood. This receptor was obtained from a man between 25 and 39 years old with Graves' ophthalmopathy.

In nucleotides, the CDR3 is TGTGCCAGCGTTGGGACAGGCGGTTTACACTACGAGCAGTACTTC. It codes for CASVGTGGLHYEQYF. V is TRBV28 and J is TRBJ2-7; 8 nucleotides agree with TRBD1. From germline, CDR1 is MDHEN and CDR2 SYDVKM. The junction had 12 bases not matched to a gene; V was cut back by 8 bases and J by 3 bases. This CDR3 region has 15 residues.